A selection of T cell receptor beta chains follows, all from one sample in a study of CD8 T cells in ankylosing spondylitis. One entry per CDR3 protein, called by TCRdb with MiXCR from the 5' RACE reads. Among about 220,000 distinct CDR3 sequences, about 17% were seen once, and the ten largest hold about two fifths. Sequencing was carried out using blood, either unsorted or a sorted T cell fraction (not recorded which). These receptors were collected from a male donor with ankylosing spondylitis. The CDR3 runs from the conserved cysteine through the conserved F or W. D genes are given only for firm matches. Clone size appears in some rows only: once, few, many, or a class for an expanded clone.

v_gene	j_gene	abundance	d_gene	CDR3aa	CDR3nt
TRBV6-1	TRBJ2-3	-	TRBD1	CASSDNRGADTQYF	TGTGCCAGCAGTGACAACAGGGGGGCAGATACGCAGTATTTT
TRBV4-3	TRBJ1-3	few	-	CASSQGMGVSGNTIYF	TGCGCCAGCAGCCAAGGGATGGGGGTTTCTGGAAACACCATATATTTT
TRBV4-1	TRBJ1-4	few	TRBD1	CASSQIPGTGEKLFF	TGCGCCAGCAGCCAGATCCCCGGGACAGGCGAAAAACTGTTTTTT
TRBV6-1	TRBJ1-5	-	TRBD1	CASSVTGDSNQPQHF	TGTGCCAGCAGTGTGACAGGGGATAGCAATCAGCCCCAGCATTTT
TRBV25-1	TRBJ2-7	many	-	CASSEGLYEQYF	TGTGCCAGCAGTGAAGGGCTCTACGAGCAGTACTTC
TRBV4-1	TRBJ2-3	-	TRBD2	CASSQDHALAGTTDTQYF	TGCGCCAGCAGCCAAGATCATGCACTAGCGGGAACCACAGATACGCAGTATTTT
TRBV14	TRBJ1-1	few	-	CASRDSGFEAFF	TGTGCCAGCAGAGACTCTGGGTTTGAAGCTTTCTTT
TRBV29-1	TRBJ2-1	many	-	CSVTAVFSYNEQFF	TGCAGCGTGACCGCGGTCTTCTCCTACAATGAGCAGTTCTTC
TRBV21-1	TRBJ2-1	-	-	CASREMKGLNNEQFF	TGTGCCAGCAGAGAGATGAAGGGGCTTAACAATGAGCAGTTCTTC
TRBV19	TRBJ1-1	few	-	CASSLDMETEAFF	TGTGCCAGTAGTCTGGACATGGAGACTGAAGCTTTCTTT
TRBV4-1	TRBJ1-5	-	-	CASSPETRSNQPQHF	TGCGCCAGCAGCCCTGAGACGAGGAGCAATCAGCCCCAGCATTTT
TRBV11-2	TRBJ2-3	-	-	CASSLGGGGANTDTQYF	TGTGCCAGCAGCTTAGGCGGCGGCGGGGCTAACACAGATACGCAGTATTTT
TRBV5-6	TRBJ2-7	many	-	CASSLDRFREGSYEQYF	TGTGCCAGCAGCTTGGACAGGTTCCGTGAGGGCTCCTACGAGCAGTACTTC
TRBV11-2	TRBJ1-6	-	TRBD1	CATKEGQYNSPLHF	TGTGCCACCAAAGAGGGACAGTATAATTCACCCCTCCACTTT
TRBV27	TRBJ2-1	few	-	CASHPPGYESEQFF	TGTGCCAGCCATCCGCCGGGGTATGAAAGTGAGCAGTTCTTC
TRBV29-1	TRBJ2-2	many	TRBD1	CSVETRQGANTGELFF	TGCAGCGTTGAAACTAGACAGGGGGCGAACACCGGGGAGCTGTTTTTT
TRBV11-2	TRBJ2-7	-	TRBD2	CASSWGVAGTYEQYF	TGTGCCAGCAGCTGGGGGGTAGCGGGAACGTACGAGCAGTACTTC
TRBV7-9	TRBJ1-1	-	TRBD1	CASSSYREDRVEAFF	TGTGCCAGCAGCTCCTACCGGGAGGACAGGGTGGAAGCTTTCTTT
TRBV19	TRBJ2-7	few	TRBD1	CASSIAKGAQDRSYEQYF	TGTGCCAGTAGTATAGCGAAGGGGGCCCAGGACAGATCCTACGAGCAGTACTTC
TRBV10-3	TRBJ2-3	-	-	CAISGDSAASTDTQYF	TGTGCCATCAGTGGTGACAGCGCCGCAAGCACAGATACGCAGTATTTT
TRBV28	TRBJ2-7	-	-	CASSFQSYEQYF	TGTGCCAGCAGTTTTCAATCCTACGAGCAGTACTTC
TRBV7-9	TRBJ1-1	many	-	CASSPLDSLLGNTEAFF	TGTGCCAGCAGCCCCCTGGACAGTCTCCTGGGGAACACTGAAGCTTTCTTT
TRBV12-3/TRBV12-4	TRBJ2-5	many	-	CASSLGRLGETQYF	TGTGCCAGCAGTTTAGGCCGACTGGGAGAGACCCAGTACTTC
TRBV7-2	TRBJ2-1	-	-	CASSFRMGFYNEQFF	TGTGCCAGCAGCTTCCGGATGGGATTCTACAATGAGCAGTTCTTC
TRBV7-8	TRBJ1-5	few	-	CASSFSRDLNQPQHF	TGTGCCAGCAGCTTTTCCCGGGACCTCAATCAGCCCCAGCATTTT
TRBV29-1	TRBJ1-1	many	-	CSVEDTQLEAFF	TGCAGCGTTGAAGATACCCAGCTTGAAGCTTTCTTT
TRBV7-9	TRBJ1-2	-	-	CASSLGRDGIYGYTF	TGTGCCAGCAGCTTAGGCCGGGACGGAATCTATGGCTACACCTTC
TRBV29-1	TRBJ2-7	many	-	CSVVQGLSYEQYF	TGCAGCGTTGTACAGGGCCTTAGCTACGAGCAGTACTTC
TRBV7-6	TRBJ2-7	-	-	CASSLGWGLPEDGSYEQYF	TGTGCCAGCAGCTTAGGATGGGGACTCCCCGAAGATGGGTCCTACGAGCAGTACTTC
TRBV27	TRBJ1-4	-	-	CASSPFGEGDEKLFF	TGTGCCAGCAGTCCCTTCGGGGAGGGGGACGAAAAACTGTTTTTT
TRBV5-1	TRBJ2-3	-	-	CASSLGESYSTDTQYF	TGCGCCAGCAGCTTAGGAGAGTCCTATAGCACAGATACGCAGTATTTT